The 14 T cell receptor beta chains presented below share a single source sample, sequenced in a study of OX40 agonist ivuxolimab in advanced cancers. Measured with immunoSEQ multiplex PCR; TCRdb has only the in-frame clones, and not every one. The top ten hold roughly 0.3% of the sample, which has 75,000 to 100,000 clones, roughly 84% seen once. Sample: CD4+ or CD8+ T cells sorted from blood, taken in a trial of the OX40 agonist ivuxolimab. These receptors were taken from an adult with an advanced solid tumor such as melanoma, head and neck, liver or kidney cancer.

The count of this clone is one. The chain couples TRBV5-5 to TRBJ2-1; 11 nucleotides align to TRBD2. This CDR3 comprises 15 residues. Trimming removed 4 bases from V and 6 bases from J; junction bases left unmatched: 6. Germline lookup yields CDR1 SGHKS and CDR2 YYEKEE (reference sequence). CDR3 sequence: CASSRIAGGVNEQFF. CDR3 DNA sequence: TGTGCCAGCAGCCGGATAGCGGGAGGGGTCAATGAGCAGTTCTTC. Full variable domain (outside the CDR3, taken from reference TRBV5-5 and TRBJ2-1): DAGVTQSPTHLIKTRGQQVTLRCSPISGHKSVSWYQQVLGQGPQFIFQYYEKEERGRGNFPDRFSARQFPNYSSELNVNALLLGDSALYLCASSRIAGGVNEQFFGPGTRLTVL.

The rearrangement uses TRBV5-6 and TRBJ2-7, with a tentative D call TRBD2 (6 bases). V was clipped by 4 bases and J by 9 bases, with 17 bases between them. The CDR3 loop spans 13 amino acids. Germline CDR1 is SGHDT and CDR2 is YYEEEE. DNA for the CDR3: TGTGCCAGCAGCACCGGACATCCCGGGGGGCAGTACTTC. Translated: CASSTGHPGGQYF. Using reference TRBV5-6 and TRBJ2-7 for the parts outside the CDR3, the full variable domain is DAGVTQSPTHLIKTRGQQVTLRCSPKSGHDTVSWYQQALGQGPQFIFQYYEEEERQRGNFPDRFSGHQFPNYSSELNVNALLLGDSALYLCASSTGHPGGQYFGPGTRLTVT.

The chain is built from TRBV29-1 and TRBJ2-5, with a weak D call TRBD2 (5 bases). Germline CDR1 and CDR2: SQVTM and ANQGSEA. The V and J ends lost 5 bases and 5 bases respectively, with 18 bases between them. The CDR3 is made up of 14 amino acids. This CDR3 reads CSVPVSRARETQYF. CDR3 bases: TGCAGCGTTCCAGTCTCGAGGGCTAGGGAGACCCAGTACTTC.

The chain has TRBV15 and TRBJ2-2; 9 bases agree with TRBD1. V dropped 5 bases and J dropped 4; count of bases not matched to a gene: 5. CDR3 length: 15 residues. Germline V gene data show CDR1 as LNHNV and CDR2 as YYDKDF (reference sequence). The CDR3 loop is CATSRDRDSTGELFF. The DNA of the CDR3 is TGTGCCACCAGCCGGGACAGGGATTCCACCGGGGAGCTGTTTTTT.

This chain links TRBV7-9 with TRBJ1-5, with 9 bases fitting TRBD1. The germline V gene encodes CDR1 SEHNR and CDR2 FQNEAQ (reference sequence). The CDR3 runs 16 residues. With 2 bases clipped from V and 7 bases from J, the junction kept 9 bases outside the gene matches. CDR3 DNA: TGTGCCAGCAGCTTAAGTCCAGACAGGGGGGGACAGCCCCAGCATTTT. Translated, it gives CASSLSPDRGGQPQHF.

This clone was seen a handful of times. V and J are TRBV11-2 and TRBJ2-2; D gene ambiguous. V lost 5 bases and J lost 2, with 3 bases in between. This CDR3 is 12 amino acids long. In germline, CDR1 is SGHAT, CDR2 FQNNGV. As DNA, the CDR3 is TGTGCCAGCAGCCTAAACACCGGGGAGCTGTTTTTT. Amino acids: CASSLNTGELFF.

This sequence joins TRBV5-1 and TRBJ1-6; D is perhaps TRBD1 (6 bases). V gave up 0 bases and J gave up 6 bases, with 10 bases separating them. The V gene's germline CDR1 is SGHRS and CDR2 YFSETQ. This CDR3 has 15 amino acids. The CDR3, as DNA: TGCGCCAGCAGCTTGGCAGGGGAAATTAATTCACCCCTCCACTTT. Its translation: CASSLAGEINSPLHF.

The chain combines TRBV6-1 with TRBJ2-7; D is perhaps TRBD1 (5 bases). The CDR3 runs to 11 residues. CDR1 MNHNS and CDR2 SASEGT come from the germline V gene. V lost 7 bases to trimming and J lost 6 bases, with 10 bases between them. This chain's CDR3 is CASTGKGEQYF. CDR3 nucleotide sequence: TGTGCCAGCACAGGGAAAGGCGAGCAGTACTTC.

Of note for this clone: The CDR3 carries no conserved terminal phenylalanine or tryptophan, so it likely arises from a read error. This rearrangement joins TRBV2 to TRBJ1-2; possibly TRBD1 for D (5 bases). Germline values: CDR1 SNHLY, CDR2 FYNNEI. The V end was cut by 6 bases, the J end by 3 bases, with 14 bases between. The CDR3 loop spans 14 amino acids. The CDR3 region has the DNA TGTGCCAGCAGCCCCCCGTTGGGGGACTATGGCTACACCCTC. Protein: CASSPPLGDYGYTL.

The chain is built from TRBV5-1 and TRBJ2-2, with 13 bases that match TRBD2. The CDR3 consists of 18 residues. CDR1 is SGHRS, CDR2 YFSETQ, per germline. V shed 4 bases and J 2 bases; nucleotides not matched to a gene: 8. The CDR3 sequence: CASSPPGLAGANTGELFF. The CDR3 coding sequence is TGCGCCAGCAGCCCGCCCGGACTAGCGGGGGCCAACACCGGGGAGCTGTTTTTT.

The chain recombines TRBV9 with TRBJ1-5, with unresolved D. The CDR3 has 13 amino acids. V lost 0 bases to trimming and J lost 4 bases, with 5 bases between them. CDR1 and CDR2 (germline): SGDLS, YYNGEE. The CDR3 here is CASSVAGNQPQHF. The CDR3 DNA sequence: TGTGCCAGCAGCGTAGCTGGGAATCAGCCCCAGCATTTT. The complete variable domain, with remaining parts taken from reference TRBV9 and TRBJ1-5, reads DSGVTQTPKHLITATGQRVTLRCSPRSGDLSVYWYQQSLDQGLQFLIQYYNGEERAKGNILERFSAQQFPDLHSELNLSSLELGDSALYFCASSVAGNQPQHFGDGTRLSIL.

CDR3 loop: CASSLSSGIDTQYF. Here the CDR3 DNA reads TGTGCCAGCAGTTTGTCTAGCGGGATCGATACGCAGTATTTT. This chain joins TRBV28 and TRBJ2-3, with TRBD2 matching 9 bases. V dropped 3 bases and J dropped 6; count of bases not matched to a gene: 4. CDR3 length: 14 amino acids. Germline assignment: CDR1 MDHEN and CDR2 SYDVKM.

This chain uses TRBV7-6 with TRBJ2-3; the D is unclear. This CDR3 has 13 residues. Trimming shortened V by 3 bases and J by 0 bases, and 4 bases separated the two germline ends. The germline V gene encodes CDR1 SGHVS and CDR2 FNYEAQ. The CDR3 DNA is TGTGCCAGCAGCTTCTCAAGCACAGATACGCAGTATTTT. Translating gives CASSFSSTDTQYF.

The chain joins TRBV28 to TRBJ2-7, with D tentatively TRBD1 (5 bases). V dropped 7 bases and J dropped 7 bases, with 14 bases sitting between them. Germline loops: CDR1 MDHEN, CDR2 SYDVKM. CDR3 length: 12 amino acids. The CDR3 coding sequence is TGTGCCAGCACTAACAGGCTTGGGGAGCAGTACGTC. This sequence encodes CASTNRLGEQYV.